Given below is one T cell receptor (beta chain) in context. Antigen unknown. Primers included in the PCR were 60 Vbeta and 13 Jbeta primers. Profiling relied on immunoSEQ multiplex PCR, and the TCRdb table lists in-frame clones only, not all of them. Of tens of thousands of clones in the sample, roughly three quarters were seen once. These data come from a study of cytomegalovirus exposure and HLA in healthy donors. Whole-study context: One earlier analysis, a look at 180 million or so T cells, found roughly 120 million unique TCR beta sequences.

Findings and caveats of the study: In an earlier analysis, productive rearrangement rates for most beta V segments clustered near 87% or 30%. The analysis excluded some indistinguishable V segments, including TRBV6-2 and TRBV6-3.

The V segment lost 5 bases and the J segment 0 bases; nucleotides outside the gene matches: 15. This CDR3 has 18 amino acids. Germline V gene sequence: CDR1 SGHTA, CDR2 FQGNSA. V and J are TRBV7-2 and TRBJ2-7, with TRBD2 identical over 8 bases. The sample taken for sequencing was PBMCs. The receptor's source is a man aged 25 to 45 in good health and CMV-seronegative. The CDR3 DNA reads TGTGCCAGCAGCACCAGCGGGGGCGCTATATGGAGCTCCTACGAGCAGTACTTC. Translation: CASSTSGGAIWSSYEQYF.